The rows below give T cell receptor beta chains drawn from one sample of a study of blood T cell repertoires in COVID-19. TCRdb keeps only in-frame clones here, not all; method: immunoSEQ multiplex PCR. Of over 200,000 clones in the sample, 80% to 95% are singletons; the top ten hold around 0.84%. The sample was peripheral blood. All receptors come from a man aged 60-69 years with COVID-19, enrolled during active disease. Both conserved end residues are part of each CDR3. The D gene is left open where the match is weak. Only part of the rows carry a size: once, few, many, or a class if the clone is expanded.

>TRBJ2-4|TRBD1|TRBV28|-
CASSLQGAKAKNIQYF
TGTGCCAGCAGTTTGCAGGGGGCGAAGGCCAAAAACATTCAGTACTTC
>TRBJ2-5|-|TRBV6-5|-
CASSYGPGSQETQYF
TGTGCCAGCAGTTACGGCCCAGGTTCCCAAGAGACCCAGTACTTC
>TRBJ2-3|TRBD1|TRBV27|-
CASSKRRGLRDGRLDRSLDTQYF
TGTGCCAGCTCCAAACGTAGAGGGCTGAGGGATGGTCGTTTGGACAGGTCCTTAGATACGCAGTATTTT
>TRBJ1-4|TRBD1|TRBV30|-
CAWIDRGANEKLFF
TGTGCCTGGATAGACAGGGGGGCTAATGAAAAACTGTTTTTT
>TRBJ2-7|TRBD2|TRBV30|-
CAWSPPLGLAGGRSYEQYF
TGTGCCTGGAGCCCCCCCCTCGGCCTAGCGGGGGGACGATCCTACGAGCAGTACTTC
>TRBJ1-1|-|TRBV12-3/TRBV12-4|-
CASTPTGNTEAFF
TGTGCCAGCACCCCGACAGGGAACACTGAAGCTTTCTTT
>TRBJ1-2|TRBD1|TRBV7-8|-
CASSPTGGWDGYTF
TGTGCCAGCTCACCGACAGGGGGTTGGGATGGCTACACCTTC
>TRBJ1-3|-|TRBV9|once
CASSVGPTLTAGNTIYF
TGTGCCAGCAGCGTAGGTCCCACACTCACAGCTGGAAACACCATATATTTT
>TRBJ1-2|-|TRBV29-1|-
CSVEVGSGYTF
TGCAGCGTTGAAGTCGGGTCGGGCTACACCTTC
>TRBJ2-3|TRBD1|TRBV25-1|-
CASSESPRTGLPDTQYF
TGTGCCAGCAGTGAATCACCCAGGACAGGGTTGCCAGATACGCAGTATTTT
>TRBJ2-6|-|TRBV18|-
CASSEDSGANVLTF
TGTGCCAGCTCCGAGGATTCTGGGGCCAACGTCCTGACTTTC
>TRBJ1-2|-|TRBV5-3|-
CARSLRTERGGYTF
TGTGCCAGAAGCCTGAGGACAGAAAGAGGGGGCTACACCTTC
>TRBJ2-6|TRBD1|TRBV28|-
CASSPGRGPGANVLTF
TGTGCCAGCAGTCCCGGTAGGGGGCCTGGGGCCAACGTCCTGACTTTC
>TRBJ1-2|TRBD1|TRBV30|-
CAWTMDRGRGYTF
TGTGCCTGGACTATGGACAGGGGGAGGGGCTACACCTTC
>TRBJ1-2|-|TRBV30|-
CAWSRAGDYGYTF
TGTGCCTGGAGTCGAGCAGGCGACTATGGCTACACCTTC
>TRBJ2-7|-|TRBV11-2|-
CASSLAQGIGYEQYF
TGTGCCAGCAGCTTAGCTCAGGGGATAGGATACGAGCAGTACTTC
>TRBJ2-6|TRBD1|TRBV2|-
CASSGTGAGANVLTF
TGTGCCAGCAGTGGTACAGGGGCTGGGGCCAACGTCCTGACTTTC
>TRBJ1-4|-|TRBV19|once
CASSIVAFNEKLFF
TGTGCCAGTAGTATTGTGGCATTTAATGAAAAACTGTTTTTT
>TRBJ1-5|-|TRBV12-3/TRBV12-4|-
CASSHTGSPQHF
TGTGCCAGCAGTCATACAGGGAGTCCCCAGCATTTT
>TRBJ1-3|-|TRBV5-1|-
CASSPGSISGNTIYF
TGCGCCAGCAGCCCAGGTTCCATTTCTGGAAACACCATATATTTT
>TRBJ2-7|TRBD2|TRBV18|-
CASSSLLAGEQYF
TGTGCCAGCTCATCGTTACTAGCGGGGGAGCAGTACTTC
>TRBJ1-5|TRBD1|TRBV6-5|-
CAGSSGTGWKYF
TGTGCCGGGTCCTCCGGGACAGGGTGGAAGTATTTT
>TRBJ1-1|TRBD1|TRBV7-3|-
CASSQTGQANTEAFF
TGTGCCAGCAGTCAGACCGGACAGGCGAACACTGAAGCTTTCTTT
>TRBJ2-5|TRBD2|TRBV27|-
CASRAGGTQETQYF
TGTGCCAGCAGAGCGGGGGGAACTCAAGAGACCCAGTACTTC
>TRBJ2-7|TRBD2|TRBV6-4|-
CASSVSGLAGARLSYEQYF
TGTGCCAGCAGTGTATCGGGACTAGCGGGAGCTAGGTTATCCTACGAGCAGTACTTC
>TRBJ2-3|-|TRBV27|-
CASSPPFLAETDTQYF
TGTGCCAGCAGTCCCCCCTTCCTAGCCGAGACAGATACGCAGTATTTT
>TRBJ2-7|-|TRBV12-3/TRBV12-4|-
CASSLDRVNEQYF
TGTGCCAGCAGTTTAGACAGGGTCAACGAGCAGTACTTC
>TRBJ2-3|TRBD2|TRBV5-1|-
CASSGGLAASTDTQYF
TGCGCCAGCAGCGGGGGTCTAGCGGCAAGCACAGATACGCAGTATTTT
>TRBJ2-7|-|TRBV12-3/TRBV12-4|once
CASSSYSYEQYF
TGTGCCAGCAGTTCGTACTCCTACGAGCAGTACTTC
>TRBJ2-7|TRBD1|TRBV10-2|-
CASRAGTGSSYEQYF
TGCGCCAGCAGAGCCGGGACAGGGAGCTCCTACGAGCAGTACTTC
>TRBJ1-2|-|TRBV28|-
CASSLSGSNYGYTF
TGTGCCAGCAGTTTATCGGGGAGTAACTATGGCTACACCTTC
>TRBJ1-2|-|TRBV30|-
CAWLPEGGSYGYTF
TGTGCCTGGTTACCCGAAGGCGGTAGCTATGGCTACACCTTC
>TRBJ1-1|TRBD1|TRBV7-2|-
CASSTTGGVNAEAFF
TGTGCCAGCAGCACGACAGGGGGTGTGAACGCTGAAGCTTTCTTT
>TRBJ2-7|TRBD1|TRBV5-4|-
CASSPRTGGPYEQYF
TGTGCCAGCAGCCCACGGACAGGCGGGCCCTACGAGCAGTACTTC
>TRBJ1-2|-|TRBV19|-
CASSFNLGHLNYGYTF
TGTGCCAGTAGTTTTAATCTGGGACACCTCAACTATGGCTACACCTTC